Listed below are T cell receptor beta chains from one sample, sequenced in a study of T cell clonotyping in hematopoietic cell transplantation. Here immunoSEQ multiplex PCR was the method, and the copy in TCRdb shows in-frame clones only, minus some. The sample consists of approximately 26,000 clones, around 83% of them appearing once. This specimen consisted of peripheral blood mononuclear cells, obtained before stem cell transplant. These receptors all come from a woman in her sixties with acute myeloid leukemia. Some clones in this sample may be carry-over from other donors' samples. Both conserved end residues are part of each CDR3. The D gene is left open where the match is weak. The listing skips clone size in some rows; elsewhere it reads once, few, many or a size class.

clone size,D gene,J gene,V gene,CDR3 protein,CDR3 DNA
-,-,TRBJ2-2,TRBV9,CASSVEGFGTGELFF,TGTGCCAGCAGCGTAGAGGGGTTCGGGACCGGGGAGCTGTTTTTT
-,-,TRBJ1-1,TRBV4-3,CASSQDPAGGDTEAFF,TGCGCCAGCAGCCAAGATCCGGCGGGGGGTGACACTGAAGCTTTCTTT
-,TRBD1,TRBJ1-6,TRBV7-2,CASSLQGDNSPLHF,TGTGCCAGCAGCTTACAGGGGGATAATTCACCCCTCCACTTT
-,-,TRBJ1-4,TRBV27,CASRPGTAREKLFF,TGTGCCAGCAGGCCTGGGACGGCGAGGGAAAAACTGTTTTTT
few,TRBD2,TRBJ2-2,TRBV10-3,CAISGVSGGPNTGELFF,TGTGCCATCAGTGGAGTTAGCGGGGGGCCAAACACCGGGGAGCTGTTTTTT
-,-,TRBJ2-3,TRBV7-9,CASSREGQTDTQYF,TGTGCCAGCAGCAGGGAGGGACAGACAGATACGCAGTATTTT
-,-,TRBJ2-7,TRBV6-1,CASRRHDSYEQYF,TGTGCCAGCAGAAGACACGACTCCTACGAGCAGTACTTC
-,-,TRBJ2-3,TRBV9,CASSVLNFRGTDTQYF,TGTGCCAGCAGCGTACTTAACTTCAGGGGCACAGATACGCAGTATTTT
-,TRBD1,TRBJ2-7,TRBV19,CAIPGQGTYEQYF,TGTGCCATCCCGGGACAGGGAACCTACGAGCAGTACTTC
-,-,TRBJ1-1,TRBV4-1,CASSQGIGNTEAFF,TGCGCCAGCAGCCAAGGGATAGGGAACACTGAAGCTTTCTTT
-,-,TRBJ2-5,TRBV27,CASSFYRGSGGETQYF,TGTGCCAGCAGTTTCTACAGGGGCTCGGGGGGAGAGACCCAGTACTTC
-,-,TRBJ1-1,TRBV6-5,CASSYTGTEAFF,TGTGCCAGCAGTTACACAGGCACTGAAGCTTTCTTT
large,-,TRBJ2-3,TRBV28,CASSFNGLGDTQYF,TGTGCCAGCAGTTTTAATGGGTTAGGAGATACGCAGTATTTT
-,TRBD2,TRBJ2-1,TRBV7-9,CASSPKTSGSYNEQFF,TGTGCCAGCAGCCCAAAGACTAGCGGGAGTTACAATGAGCAGTTCTTC
-,-,TRBJ1-2,TRBV21-1,CASSKGGHSYTF,TGTGCCAGCAGCAAAGGCGGACATTCCTACACCTTC
-,-,TRBJ1-1,TRBV25-1,CASSEYIGNTEAFF,TGTGCCAGCAGTGAATATATCGGGAACACTGAAGCTTTCTTT
-,-,TRBJ1-3,TRBV15,CATSSEAGTGNTIYF,TGTGCCACCAGCAGCGAGGCGGGGACTGGAAACACCATATATTTT
-,-,TRBJ1-4,TRBV7-2,CASSLEGGQGKLFF,TGTGCCAGCAGCTTAGAGGGTGGTCAGGGAAAACTGTTTTTT
-,-,TRBJ1-3,TRBV11-2,CASSSLTKGVVGNTIYF,TGTGCCAGCAGCTCCTTGACCAAGGGGGTGGTAGGAAACACCATATATTTT
medium-sized,-,TRBJ2-7,TRBV28,CASSPSGREGSYEQYF,TGTGCCAGCAGTCCATCCGGACGAGAGGGCTCCTACGAGCAGTACTTC
-,-,TRBJ1-4,TRBV20-1,CSAGRGEKLFF,TGCAGTGCCGGGAGGGGAGAAAAACTGTTTTTT
-,TRBD1,TRBJ2-6,TRBV11-2,CASSLSRQGATGANVLTF,TGTGCCAGCAGCTTAAGCCGACAGGGGGCGACTGGGGCCAACGTCCTGACTTTC
-,-,TRBJ2-1,TRBV6-6,CASSPGLARDNEQFF,TGTGCCAGCAGCCCCGGACTTGCGAGGGACAATGAGCAGTTCTTC
-,-,TRBJ1-3,TRBV7-2,CASSPQGSSGNTIYF,TGTGCCAGCAGCCCCCAGGGCAGCTCTGGAAACACCATATATTTT
-,TRBD1,TRBJ1-2,TRBV7-2,CASSLNQGASYGYTF,TGTGCCAGCAGCTTAAATCAGGGGGCTAGTTATGGCTACACCTTC
-,-,TRBJ1-4,TRBV5-6,CASSGWTEANEKLFF,TGTGCCAGCAGCGGATGGACGGAAGCTAATGAAAAACTGTTTTTT
-,-,TRBJ1-5,TRBV7-6,CASSLVPGNQPQHF,TGTGCCAGCAGCTTAGTCCCAGGGAATCAGCCCCAGCATTTT
-,-,TRBJ2-3,TRBV6-4,CASSDSEKDTQYF,TGTGCCAGCAGTGACTCGGAGAAGGATACGCAGTATTTT
-,TRBD1,TRBJ2-7,TRBV10-1,CASSDNRGTSGEQYF,TGCGCCAGCAGTGACAACAGGGGAACTAGTGGGGAGCAGTACTTC
-,TRBD1,TRBJ1-2,TRBV6-1,CASSPRQGARGYTF,TGTGCCAGCAGTCCCCGACAGGGGGCGCGGGGCTACACCTTC
-,-,TRBJ2-2,TRBV19,CASTLRGTTGELFF,TGTGCCAGTACCCTGAGAGGGACCACCGGGGAGCTGTTTTTT
-,-,TRBJ2-3,TRBV7-3,CASSPTGNGDTQYF,TGTGCCAGCAGCCCAACGGGGAATGGAGATACGCAGTATTTT
once,-,TRBJ2-2,TRBV10-2,CASTYRVGTGELFF,TGCGCCAGCACCTACAGGGTGGGGACCGGGGAGCTGTTTTTT
-,-,TRBJ2-1,TRBV6-1,CASSVNLEQFF,TGTGCCAGCAGTGTAAACCTTGAGCAGTTCTTC
-,-,TRBJ2-7,TRBV7-9,CASSFGGHEQYF,TGTGCCAGCAGCTTTGGGGGCCACGAGCAGTACTTC
-,TRBD1,TRBJ2-2,TRBV9,CASSADRSSGTGELFF,TGTGCCAGCAGCGCGGACAGGTCCTCCGGGACCGGGGAGCTGTTTTTT
-,-,TRBJ2-7,TRBV7-6,CASSRDAGRYEQYF,TGTGCCAGCAGCCGCGACGCGGGGCGCTACGAGCAGTACTTC
-,-,TRBJ1-1,TRBV19,CASIGLESTEAFF,TGTGCCAGTATTGGTCTCGAGAGCACTGAAGCTTTCTTT
-,-,TRBJ1-2,TRBV5-4,CASSLRADYGYTF,TGTGCCAGCAGCTTAAGGGCCGACTATGGCTACACCTTC
few,-,TRBJ1-2,TRBV6-6,CASTIQEGGGYTF,TGTGCCAGCACTATACAGGAGGGCGGTGGCTACACCTTC
-,-,TRBJ2-2,TRBV7-9,CASSFAGPANTGELFF,TGTGCCAGCAGCTTCGCAGGGCCCGCGAACACCGGGGAGCTGTTTTTT
-,-,TRBJ2-7,TRBV4-1,CASSQETGHDIDEQYF,TGCGCCAGCAGCCAAGAAACGGGACATGACATAGACGAGCAGTACTTC
-,-,TRBJ1-3,TRBV19,CASASTALYTIYF,TGTGCCAGCGCCTCAACGGCTCTATACACCATATATTTT
-,-,TRBJ2-7,TRBV18,CASSPGTAYEQYF,TGTGCCAGCTCACCAGGAACAGCCTACGAGCAGTACTTC
few,-,TRBJ1-1,TRBV5-1,CASSLNRVLNTEAFF,TGCGCCAGCAGCTTGAACAGGGTCTTGAACACTGAAGCTTTCTTT
-,TRBD2,TRBJ2-7,TRBV7-9,CASSLILAGAEQYF,TGTGCCAGCAGCTTAATACTAGCGGGAGCCGAGCAGTACTTC
medium-sized,TRBD2,TRBJ2-7,TRBV28,CASSQSSGADSYEQYF,TGTGCCAGCAGTCAGTCTAGCGGAGCCGACTCCTACGAGCAGTACTTC
-,-,TRBJ2-2,TRBV10-2,CASSEGLNTGELFF,TGCGCCAGCAGTGAGGGACTGAACACCGGGGAGCTGTTTTTT
-,TRBD1,TRBJ1-5,TRBV19,CASSPWTGGSNQPQHF,TGTGCCAGTAGTCCCTGGACAGGGGGAAGCAATCAGCCCCAGCATTTT
-,-,TRBJ1-2,TRBV11-2,CASSSTSRATNYGYTF,TGTGCCAGCAGCTCCACGTCTCGGGCCACTAACTATGGCTACACCTTC
-,-,TRBJ2-7,TRBV5-4,CASSFWGNGVWEQYF,TGTGCCAGCAGCTTTTGGGGAAATGGGGTTTGGGAGCAGTACTTC
few,-,TRBJ1-2,TRBV2,CASSEIRGDGYTF,TGTGCCAGCAGTGAAATAAGGGGCGATGGCTACACCTTC
-,-,TRBJ1-6,TRBV11-2,CASSANRALGSPLHF,TGTGCCAGCAGCGCAAACAGGGCCTTGGGTTCACCCCTCCACTTT